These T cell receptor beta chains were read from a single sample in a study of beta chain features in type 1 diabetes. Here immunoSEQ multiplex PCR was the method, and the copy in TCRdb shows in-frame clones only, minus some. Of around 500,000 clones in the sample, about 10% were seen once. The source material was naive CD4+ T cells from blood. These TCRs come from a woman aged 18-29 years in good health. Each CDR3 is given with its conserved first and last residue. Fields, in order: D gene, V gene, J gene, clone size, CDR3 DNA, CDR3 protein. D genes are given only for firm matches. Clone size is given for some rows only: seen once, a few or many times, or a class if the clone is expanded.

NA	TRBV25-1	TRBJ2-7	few	TGTGCCAGCAGCGGATTGTACTCTTACGAGCAGTACTTC	CASSGLYSYEQYF
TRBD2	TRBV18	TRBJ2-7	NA	TGTGCCAGCTCACCCGGACTAGCGGGGTCCTACGAGCAGTACTTC	CASSPGLAGSYEQYF
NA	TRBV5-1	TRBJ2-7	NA	TGCGCCAGCAGATCCACAGGGTCCTACGAGCAGTACTTC	CASRSTGSYEQYF
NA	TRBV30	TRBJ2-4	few	TGTGCCTGGAGTGTTCTGCTAGCCAAAAACATTCAGTACTTC	CAWSVLLAKNIQYF
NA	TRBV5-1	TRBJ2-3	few	TGCGCCAGCAGCTTCAGTCCAGGCAACCGAATAAGCACAGATACGCAGTATTTT	CASSFSPGNRISTDTQYF
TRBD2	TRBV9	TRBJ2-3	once	TGTGCCAGCAGCGTGTCGGGCGGGAGGCCAGATACGCAGTATTTT	CASSVSGGRPDTQYF
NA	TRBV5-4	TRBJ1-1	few	TGTGCCAGCAGTTCGTCAAGGAACACTGAAGCTTTCTTT	CASSSSRNTEAFF
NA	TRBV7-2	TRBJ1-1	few	TGTGCCAGCAGCCGACCCCAGGTCCCTGAAGCTTTCTTT	CASSRPQVPEAFF
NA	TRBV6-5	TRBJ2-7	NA	TGTGCCAGCAGCGGTGTAGTGGGCAGCGAGCAGTACTTC	CASSGVVGSEQYF
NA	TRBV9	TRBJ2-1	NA	TGTGCCAGCAGCGTAGTTGGGTTAGGTGAGCAGTTCTTC	CASSVVGLGEQFF
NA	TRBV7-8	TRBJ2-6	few	TGTGCCAGCAGCCTTAGGAGAGGGTTAGGGGCCAACGTCCTGACTTTC	CASSLRRGLGANVLTF
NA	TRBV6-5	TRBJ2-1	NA	TGTGCCATACGGGACGGATACAATGAGCAGTTCTTC	CAIRDGYNEQFF
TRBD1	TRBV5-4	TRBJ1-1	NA	TGTGCCAGCAGTCCTACAGGGGGCTATGGCACTGAAGCTTTCTTT	CASSPTGGYGTEAFF
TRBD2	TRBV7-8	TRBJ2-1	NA	TGTGCCAGCAGTGCGACTAGCGATTCCTACAATGAGCAGTTCTTC	CASSATSDSYNEQFF
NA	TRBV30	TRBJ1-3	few	TGTGCCTGGAGTGTTGGAGGAAACACCATATATTTT	CAWSVGGNTIYF
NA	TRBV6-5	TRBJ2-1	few	TGTGCCAGCAGTTACCGACAGCCGACTTACAATGAGCAGTTCTTC	CASSYRQPTYNEQFF
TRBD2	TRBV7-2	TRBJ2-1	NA	TGTGCCAGCAGCTCCCCACCTAGCGGGAGGTCCTACAATGAGCAGTTCTTC	CASSSPPSGRSYNEQFF
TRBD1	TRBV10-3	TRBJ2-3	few	TGTGCCATCAGGCTCGGGACAGGGGTGACAGATACGCAGTATTTT	CAIRLGTGVTDTQYF
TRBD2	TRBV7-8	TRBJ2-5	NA	TGTGCCAGCACCAATAGCGGGGGGGAATCGGAGACCCAGTACTTC	CASTNSGGESETQYF
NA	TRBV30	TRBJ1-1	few	TGTGCCTGTAGACAGGAATTCGGTGAAGCTTTCTTT	CACRQEFGEAFF
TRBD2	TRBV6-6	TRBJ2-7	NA	TGTGCCAGCAGGCGGGAGACCTTCTACGAGCAGTACTTC	CASRRETFYEQYF
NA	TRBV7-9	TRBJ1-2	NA	TGTGCCAGCAGCTTAGTTCTGCGGCGGGGTGGCTACACCTTC	CASSLVLRRGGYTF
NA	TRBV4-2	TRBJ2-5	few	TGTGCCAGCAGCCAAGCCCCAGGGGGGCTAGCGGGCGGAGAGACCCAGTACTTC	CASSQAPGGLAGGETQYF
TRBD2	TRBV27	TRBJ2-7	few	TGTGCCAGCAGTAGCCTAGCGGTTCCGAGGTACTGCTTC	CASSSLAVPRYCF
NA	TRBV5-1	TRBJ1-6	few	TGCGCCAGCAGAGGGTCCGGGTCCTATAATTCACCCCTCCACTTT	CASRGSGSYNSPLHF
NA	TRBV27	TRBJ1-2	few	TGTGCCAGCAGTTCAAGGTCAGGGGCTCATGGCTACACCTTC	CASSSRSGAHGYTF
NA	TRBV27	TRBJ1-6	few	TGTGCCAGCAGTTATAGGTCGGGGGCTAATTCACCCCTCCACTTT	CASSYRSGANSPLHF
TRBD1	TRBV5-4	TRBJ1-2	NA	TGTGCCAGCAGGACGACAGGGGGCGGTGGCTACACCTTC	CASRTTGGGGYTF
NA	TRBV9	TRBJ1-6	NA	TGTGCCAGCAGCGCCAGAGACACGATGAATTCACCCCTCCACTTT	CASSARDTMNSPLHF
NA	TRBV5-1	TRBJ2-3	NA	TGCGCCAGCAGCCCCGTGGGAAGTAGCACAGATACGCAGTATTTT	CASSPVGSSTDTQYF
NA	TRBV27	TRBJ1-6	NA	TGTGCCAGCAGTTTTTCGGGGTATAATTCACCCCTCCACTTT	CASSFSGYNSPLHF
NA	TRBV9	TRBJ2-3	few	TGTGCCAGCAGCGCGCGAGGGAACGACCACACAGATACGCAGTATTTT	CASSARGNDHTDTQYF
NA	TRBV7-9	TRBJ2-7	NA	TGTGCCAGCAGTATCTGGGCTAGCTACGAGCAGTACTTC	CASSIWASYEQYF
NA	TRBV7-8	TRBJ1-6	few	TGTGCCAGCAGCTTACTGGGAGGCGGTTCACCCCTCCACTTT	CASSLLGGGSPLHF
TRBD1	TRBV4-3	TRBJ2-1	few	TGCGCCAGCAGCCAGTGGACAGGGGGCTTAAATGAGCAGTTCTTC	CASSQWTGGLNEQFF
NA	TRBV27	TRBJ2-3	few	TGTGCCAGCAGACCCTGGAGTACGCAGTATTTT	CASRPWSTQYF
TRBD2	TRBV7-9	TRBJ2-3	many	TGTGCTTCACGACTCGCGGGAGGGGGCACAGATACGCAGTATTTT	CASRLAGGGTDTQYF
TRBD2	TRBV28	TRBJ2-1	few	TGTGCCAGCGAACTTAGCGGGGGGAGATACAATGAGCAGTTCTTC	CASELSGGRYNEQFF
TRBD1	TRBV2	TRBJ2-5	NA	TGTGCCAGCAGCACCGACAGGGGGCAAGAGACCCAGTACTTC	CASSTDRGQETQYF
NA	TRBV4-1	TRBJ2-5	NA	TGCGCCAGCAGCCAAGATCATCGGTTCGGGGCCGGGGAGACCCAGTACTTC	CASSQDHRFGAGETQYF
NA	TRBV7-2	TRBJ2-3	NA	TGTGCCAGCAGCTTTCGACTCGGGGGTTCAGATACGCAGTATTTT	CASSFRLGGSDTQYF
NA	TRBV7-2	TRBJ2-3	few	TGTGCCAGCAGCTTCGGACTTCGCACAGATACGCAGTATTTT	CASSFGLRTDTQYF
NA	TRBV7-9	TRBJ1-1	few	TGTGCCAGCAGCCCGACAAGTGACACTGAAGCTTTCTTT	CASSPTSDTEAFF
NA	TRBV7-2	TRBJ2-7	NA	TGTGCCAGCAGCTTAGGGTCGGGGGACTACGAGCAGTACTTC	CASSLGSGDYEQYF
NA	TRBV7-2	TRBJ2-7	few	TGTGCCAGCAGTAGGGTAAGGGAATCAAGAGAGCAGTACTTC	CASSRVRESREQYF
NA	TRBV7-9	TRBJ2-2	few	TGTGCCGGCGAACCCCTGACAGATAACACCGGGGAGCTGTTTTTT	CAGEPLTDNTGELFF